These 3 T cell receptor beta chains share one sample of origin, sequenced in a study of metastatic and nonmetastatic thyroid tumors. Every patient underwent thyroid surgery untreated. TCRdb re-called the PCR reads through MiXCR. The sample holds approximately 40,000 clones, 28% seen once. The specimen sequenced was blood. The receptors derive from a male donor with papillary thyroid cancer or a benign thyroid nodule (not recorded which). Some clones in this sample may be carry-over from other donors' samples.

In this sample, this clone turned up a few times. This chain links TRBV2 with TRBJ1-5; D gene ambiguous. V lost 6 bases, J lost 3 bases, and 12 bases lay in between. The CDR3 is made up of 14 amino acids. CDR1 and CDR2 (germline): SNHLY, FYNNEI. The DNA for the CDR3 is TGTGCCAGCAGGCATCAGGCGCACAATCAGCCCCAGCATTTT. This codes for CASRHQAHNQPQHF.

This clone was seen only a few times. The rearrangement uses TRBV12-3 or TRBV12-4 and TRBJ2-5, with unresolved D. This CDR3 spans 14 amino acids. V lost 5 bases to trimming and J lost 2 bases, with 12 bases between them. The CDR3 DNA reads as TGTGCCAGCAGTAGAGTGACTGGTCAAGAGACCCAGTACTTC. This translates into CASSRVTGQETQYF.

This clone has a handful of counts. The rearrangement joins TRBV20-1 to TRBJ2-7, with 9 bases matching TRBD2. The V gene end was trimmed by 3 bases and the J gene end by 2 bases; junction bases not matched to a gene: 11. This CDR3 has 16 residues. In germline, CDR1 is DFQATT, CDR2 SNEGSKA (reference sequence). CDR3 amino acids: CSASILLAGPTYEQYF. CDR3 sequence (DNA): TGCAGTGCTAGCATTCTTCTAGCGGGACCAACCTACGAGCAGTACTTC.